The present T cell receptor beta chain was sequenced within a study of OX40 agonist ivuxolimab in advanced cancers. Turning to the study itself: Participants averaged approximately 60 years of age (range about 23 to 90) and were roughly 83% male.

Study-wide findings and caveats: CD4+ and CD8+ T cells in blood underwent clonal expansion by week 6 at 0.1 to 3.0 mg/kg.

The CDR3 loop spans 12 amino acids. In germline, CDR1 is SGHAT, CDR2 FQDESV (reference sequence). The V end lost 8 bases, the J end lost 2 bases, and 9 bases lay between the germline ends. As to this clone: Its antigen remains unknown.

Systemic immunosuppression or autoimmune disease history was grounds to exclude patients. Profiled with immunoSEQ multiplex PCR; TCRdb holds only in-frame clones, not every one. The sample contains tens of thousands of clones, 89% of which appear only once. The J gene is TRBJ1-2, the V gene TRBV11-1, with D uncertain. The receptor comes from an adult with an advanced solid tumor such as melanoma, head and neck, liver or kidney cancer. Sequenced material: CD4+ or CD8+ T cells sorted from blood, taken in a trial of the OX40 agonist ivuxolimab. This chain's CDR3 is CASSQGNYGYTF. The CDR3 nucleotides are TGTGCCAGCTCCCAAGGGAACTATGGCTACACCTTC.